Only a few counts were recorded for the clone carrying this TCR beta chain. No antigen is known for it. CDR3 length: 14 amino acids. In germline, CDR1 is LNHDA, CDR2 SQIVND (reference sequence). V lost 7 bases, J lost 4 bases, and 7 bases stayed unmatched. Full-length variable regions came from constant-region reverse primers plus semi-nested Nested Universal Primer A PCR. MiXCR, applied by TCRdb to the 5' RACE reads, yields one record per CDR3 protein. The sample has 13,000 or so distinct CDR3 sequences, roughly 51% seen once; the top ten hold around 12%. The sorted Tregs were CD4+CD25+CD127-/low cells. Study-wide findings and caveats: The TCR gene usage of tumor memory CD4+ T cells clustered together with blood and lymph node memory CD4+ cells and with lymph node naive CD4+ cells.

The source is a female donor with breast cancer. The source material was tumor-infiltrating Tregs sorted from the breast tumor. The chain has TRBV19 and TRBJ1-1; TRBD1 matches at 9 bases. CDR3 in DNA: TGTGCCAGTACCCCGGGACAGGGTTCCACTGAAGCTTTCTTT. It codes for CASTPGQGSTEAFF.